This TCR beta chain derives from a study of blood T cell repertoires in COVID-19 (dated by TCRdb to the early 2020s). Some background on the complete study: The collaborator samples originated in the United States, Italy and Spain and spanned the acute and convalescent phases of COVID-19. The prospective study material was composed of cDNA or gDNA derived from T cells, B-cell-depleted T cells, or PBMCs. Subjects who had been exposed to COVID-19, were actively infected with it, or had recovered from it provided the deeply sampled blood TCRbeta repertoires that made up the dataset. The repertoires were released in a freely available public database meant as a resource for research on the immune response to SARS-CoV-2. Samples came from the ongoing ImmuneRACE study (first 160 participants) plus 1,254 subjects from 6 global collaborators. Sample metadata almost always included a de-identified subject ID, COVID-19 status, age in years and sex. HLA class I and class II types, where available, came from metadata supplied by the sample provider rather than from assay-based typing.

The immunoSEQ Assay, a bias-controlled multiplex PCR, was used to amplify TCRbeta CDR3 regions from genomic DNA. The paper's data handling went like this. The number of nucleated cells in each sample was estimated by amplification of reference gene primers within the assay. To quantify the absolute abundance of each unique TCRbeta CDR3 rearrangement, sequence reads were collapsed and filtered. For each sample, productive Simpson clonality was calculated as the square root of Simpson's diversity index across productive rearrangements. The table was pulled from immuneACCESS by TCRdb, which kept in-frame rearrangements only. Such tables lose some clones; where checked, under half of the loss comes from unresolved V genes, and the rest has no known cause. D and trimming were read from the DNA, whereas the V and J calls and clone size are those reported in that table. This sample holds around 110,000 clones; 86% were observed only once. The ten largest clonotypes hold less than 5% of the sample.

This clone has just a few counts. The target of this receptor is not known. It has no much larger one-base neighbor in the sample; base qualities were not kept. The CDR3 contains 14 residues, cysteine and phenylalanine counted. Of the read, only the CDR3 DNA is kept; its 42 bases are in frame from base 1. CDR1 is given as ENHRY and CDR2 as SYGVKD, both from the germline V gene. Trimming removed 11 bases from V and 3 bases from J; the gene matches leave 6 bases unexplained. Whole blood was collected in K2EDTA tubes by collaborating institutions according to the institutions' own protocols. Collaborator samples were shipped for TCRbeta analysis as frozen whole blood, isolated PBMCs, or DNA extracted from either sample type. What the research found in general, with its limitations: The amount of clinical and demographic metadata varied by source and participant and was provided uncurated.

The clonotype comes from a middle-aged man with acute or convalescent COVID-19. This receptor chain uses TRBV10-3 and TRBJ2-6; 8 central bases correspond to TRBD1. Sequenced: peripheral blood. The CDR3 in this case is CAAWTGFGANVLTF. The sequenced DNA: TGTGCCGCGTGGACAGGGTTTGGGGCCAACGTCCTGACTTTC.